This T cell receptor (beta chain) derives from a study of blood T cell repertoires in COVID-19. Study-level information: Acute-phase and convalescent COVID-19 samples originated in the United States, Italy and Spain. PBMCs, B-cell-depleted T cells, or T cells were the source of the cDNA or gDNA that made up the material.

Produced via immunoSEQ multiplex PCR; TCRdb's table is partial and in-frame only. The sample includes 150,000 to 200,000 clones, 88% of them seen just once. Participants' reported clinical history set cohort assignment. All recovered Cohort 3 donors got two negative PCRs, got clearance, or saw symptom resolution. This receptor was obtained from a woman between 18 and 29 years old who had recovered from COVID-19. Sequencing input: PBMCs or T cells enriched from blood (not recorded which).

The CDR3 protein is CASSESTGANQPQHF. CDR3 in DNA: TGTGCCAGCAGTGAATCAACAGGGGCCAATCAGCCCCAGCATTTT. The chain couples TRBV25-1 to TRBJ1-5; 7 bases are a match to TRBD1. Germline CDR1 is MGHDK and CDR2 is SYGVNS. With V trimmed by 1 base and J by 3 bases, 3 bases remained unmatched. The CDR3 is 15 residues long.